This T cell receptor beta chain was documented in a study of T cells after yellow fever vaccination. Overall study results and limits: Weaker, the secondary response peaked sooner, at day 5 versus 15. The presence of abundant clonotypes contaminating from the bulk population was possible in FACS-sorted repertoires. Booster sampling recovered most clones from primary vaccination (less than 97% CD4, roughly 88% CD8).

5'RACE template switching added a universal primer site and UMIs to TCR cDNA. A single record per CDR3 protein comes from TCRdb applying MiXCR to the 5' RACE reads. Counted here are just under 600,000 distinct CDR3 sequences, roughly 14% occurring once; the ten biggest clones make up about 14%. In the case of this clonotype: Its antigen is unidentified.

The CDR3 is 16 residues long. V lost 3 bases to trimming and J lost 2 bases; unmatched junction nucleotides: 4. CDR1 is SGHAT and CDR2 is FQNNGV in the germline V gene. The clonotype was recovered from a man between 25 and 39 years old who received the YFV17D yellow fever vaccine. The sequencing here drew on PBMCs, taken on the day of the yellow fever booster vaccination. V gene TRBV11-2 combines with J gene TRBJ2-3; 11 bases line up with TRBD2. CDR3 sequence: CASSFSTSGVTDTQYF. The CDR3 region has the DNA TGTGCCAGCAGCTTCTCGACTAGCGGGGTCACAGATACGCAGTATTTT.